This TCR beta chain stems from a study of CD8 T cells in Susac syndrome. Note on this clonotype: The antigen is undetermined.

Sequencing of TCR beta was performed on blood CD8+ and CD4+ T cells. The CD8+ and CD4+ T cells were negatively isolated, with the TEMRA cells enriched by FACS. This CDR3 has 13 residues. V was clipped by 4 bases and J by 1 base, with 6 bases between them. Germline assignment: CDR1 SNHLY and CDR2 FYNNEI. Overall study results and limits: Clonal expansion did not appear in Susac syndrome CD4+ T cell repertoires. A relatively small number of individuals underwent TCR sequencing and HLA analysis.

A quantity of about 0.45 to 1 ug RNA underwent reverse transcription using random hexamers. TCRdb ran MiXCR on the immunoSEQ multiplex PCR reads and lists one entry per CDR3 protein. The sample holds approximately 190,000 distinct CDR3 sequences, 90% to 95% seen once. Input material: CD4+ T cells from PBMCs. The chain joins TRBV2 to TRBJ2-3, with no clear D. This TCR was sampled from a human donor with Susac syndrome. The CDR3 reads CASSVMGTDTQYF. The DNA for the CDR3 is TGTGCCAGCAGTGTGATGGGCACAGATACGCAGTATTTT.